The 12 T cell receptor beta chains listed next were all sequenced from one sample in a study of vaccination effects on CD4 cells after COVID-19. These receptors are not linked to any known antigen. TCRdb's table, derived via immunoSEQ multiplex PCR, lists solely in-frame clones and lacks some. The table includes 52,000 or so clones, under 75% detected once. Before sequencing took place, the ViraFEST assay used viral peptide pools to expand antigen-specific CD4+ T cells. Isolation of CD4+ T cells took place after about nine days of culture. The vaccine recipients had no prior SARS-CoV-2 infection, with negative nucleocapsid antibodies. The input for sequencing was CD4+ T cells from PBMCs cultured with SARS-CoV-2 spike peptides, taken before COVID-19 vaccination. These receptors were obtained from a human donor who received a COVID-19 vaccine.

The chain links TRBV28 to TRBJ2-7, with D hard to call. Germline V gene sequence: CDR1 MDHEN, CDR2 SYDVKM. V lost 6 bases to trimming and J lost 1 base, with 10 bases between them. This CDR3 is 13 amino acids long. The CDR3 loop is CASRKDGSYEQYF. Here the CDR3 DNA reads TGTGCCAGCAGGAAGGACGGATCCTACGAGCAGTACTTC.

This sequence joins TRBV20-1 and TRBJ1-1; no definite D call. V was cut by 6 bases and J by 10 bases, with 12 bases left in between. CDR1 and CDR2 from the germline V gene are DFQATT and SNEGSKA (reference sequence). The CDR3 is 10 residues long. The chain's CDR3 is CSAEQERAFF. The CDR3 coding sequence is TGCAGTGCGGAGCAGGAACGAGCTTTCTTT.

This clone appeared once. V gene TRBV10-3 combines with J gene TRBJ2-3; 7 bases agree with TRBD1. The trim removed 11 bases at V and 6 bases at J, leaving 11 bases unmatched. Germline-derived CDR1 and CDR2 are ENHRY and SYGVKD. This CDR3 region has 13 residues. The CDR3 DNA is TGTGCCGTGCATGGACAGGCCGGGGATACGCAGTATTTT. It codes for CAVHGQAGDTQYF.

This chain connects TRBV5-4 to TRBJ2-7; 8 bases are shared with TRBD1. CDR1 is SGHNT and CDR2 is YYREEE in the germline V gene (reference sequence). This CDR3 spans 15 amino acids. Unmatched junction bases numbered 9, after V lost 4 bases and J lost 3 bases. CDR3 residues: CASSLPGQASYEQYF. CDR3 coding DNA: TGTGCCAGCAGCCTTCCGGGACAGGCCAGCTACGAGCAGTACTTC.

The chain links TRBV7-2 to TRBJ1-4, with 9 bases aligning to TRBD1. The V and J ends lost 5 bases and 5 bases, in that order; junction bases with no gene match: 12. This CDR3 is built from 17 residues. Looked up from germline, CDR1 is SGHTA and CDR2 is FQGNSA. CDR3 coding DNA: TGTGCCAGCAGCCCAAGGGGGACAGGGTTCGCCAATGAAAAACTGTTTTTT. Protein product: CASSPRGTGFANEKLFF.

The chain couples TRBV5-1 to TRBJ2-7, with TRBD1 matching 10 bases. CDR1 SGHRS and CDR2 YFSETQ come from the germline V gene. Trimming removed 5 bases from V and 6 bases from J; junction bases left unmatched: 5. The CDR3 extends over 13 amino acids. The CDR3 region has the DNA TGCGCCAGCAGTAAGCGGACAGGGGGCGAGCAGTACTTC. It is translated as CASSKRTGGEQYF.

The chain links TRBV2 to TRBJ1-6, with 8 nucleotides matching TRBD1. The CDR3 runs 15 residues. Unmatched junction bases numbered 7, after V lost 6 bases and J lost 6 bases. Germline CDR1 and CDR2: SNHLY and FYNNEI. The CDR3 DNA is TGTGCCAGCAGGGACAGGGAGCCTTCTAATTCACCCCTCCACTTT. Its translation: CASRDREPSNSPLHF.

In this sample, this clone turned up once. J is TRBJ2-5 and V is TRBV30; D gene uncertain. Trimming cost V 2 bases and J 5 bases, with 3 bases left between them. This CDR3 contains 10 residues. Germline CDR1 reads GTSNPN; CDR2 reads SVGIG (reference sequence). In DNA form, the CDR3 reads TGTGCCTGGAGTATGGAGACCCAGTACTTC. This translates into CAWSMETQYF.

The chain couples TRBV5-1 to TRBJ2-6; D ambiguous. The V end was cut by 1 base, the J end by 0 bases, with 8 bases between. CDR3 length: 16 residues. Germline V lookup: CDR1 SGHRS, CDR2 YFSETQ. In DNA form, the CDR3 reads TGCGCCAGCAGCTTGAGCCCCAGCTCTGGGGCCAACGTCCTGACTTTC. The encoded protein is CASSLSPSSGANVLTF.

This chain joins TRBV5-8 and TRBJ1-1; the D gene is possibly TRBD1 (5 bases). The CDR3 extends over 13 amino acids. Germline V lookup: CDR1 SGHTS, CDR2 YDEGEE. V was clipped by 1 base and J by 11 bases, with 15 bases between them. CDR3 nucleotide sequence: TGTGCCAGCAGCTTGAACAGGAAGCTTGGGGCTTTCTTT. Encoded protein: CASSLNRKLGAFF.

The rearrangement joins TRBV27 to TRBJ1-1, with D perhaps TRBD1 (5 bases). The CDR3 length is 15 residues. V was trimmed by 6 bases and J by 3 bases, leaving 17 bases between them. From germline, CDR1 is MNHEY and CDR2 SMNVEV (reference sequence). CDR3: CASRIYGAQDTEAFF. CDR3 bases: TGTGCCAGCAGGATTTACGGGGCGCAGGACACTGAAGCTTTCTTT.

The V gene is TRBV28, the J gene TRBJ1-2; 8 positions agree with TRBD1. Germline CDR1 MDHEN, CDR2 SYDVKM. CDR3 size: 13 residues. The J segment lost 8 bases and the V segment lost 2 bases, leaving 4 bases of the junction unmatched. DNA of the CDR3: TGTGCCAGCAGTTTAGGCAGGGGGCTCGGCTACACCTTC. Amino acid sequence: CASSLGRGLGYTF.